The 7 T cell receptor beta chains reported below all come from one sample, sequenced in a study of Ad26.COV2.S vaccination and SARS-CoV-2 variants. Assay used: immunoSEQ multiplex PCR; TCRdb lists only in-frame clones, some missing. The sample lists roughly 140,000 clones, 86% occurring once. The source material was peripheral blood, sampled after recovery from COVID-19. The receptor source for this set is a human donor who had recovered from COVID-19.

This clone was found a few times. The J gene is TRBJ1-5, the V gene TRBV4-3; 8 bases map to TRBD1. The CDR3 sequence is 15 residues long. J lost 1 base, V lost 3 bases, and 2 bases had no gene match. Germline V gives CDR1 LGHNA, CDR2 YSLEER. The CDR3 DNA sequence: TGCGCCAGCAGCCACTGGACAGGGAGCAATCAGCCCCAGCATTTT. This gives the protein CASSHWTGSNQPQHF.

The chain combines TRBV6-2 or TRBV6-3 with TRBJ2-7; D is uncertain. The ends were cut back, 6 bases at V and 3 bases at J, with 6 bases in the middle. This CDR3 comprises 11 residues. Germline CDR1 MNHEY, CDR2 SVGEGT. The DNA for the CDR3 is TGTGCCAGCAGCATCAACTACGAGCAGTACTTC. Its translation: CASSINYEQYF.

The chain combines TRBV28 with TRBJ1-1, with unresolved D. The germline CDR1 and CDR2 sequences are MDHEN and SYDVKM. The length of the CDR3 is 10 residues. V lost 8 bases and J lost 5, with 6 bases in between. The CDR3 region is CASYRTEAFF. CDR3 DNA: TGTGCCAGCTATAGGACTGAAGCTTTCTTT.

The chain links TRBV30 to TRBJ1-2, with D unresolved. The CDR3 totals 12 residues. In germline, CDR1 is GTSNPN, CDR2 SVGIG (reference sequence). V lost 2 bases and J 1 base, leaving 5 bases between the germline ends. CDR3 DNA: TGTGCCTGGAGTCCCTTTAACTATGGCTACACCTTC. This translates into CAWSPFNYGYTF.

This sequence joins TRBV11-2 and TRBJ2-7; 10 bases map to TRBD1. The trim removed 5 bases at V and 2 bases at J, leaving 3 bases unmatched. The length of the CDR3 is 14 residues. CDR1 is SGHAT, CDR2 FQNNGV, per germline. For the CDR3, the DNA is TGTGCCAGCAGCACCGGGACAGGGGCCTACGAGCAGTACTTC. Protein: CASSTGTGAYEQYF.

The chain is built from TRBV24-1 and TRBJ2-7; possibly TRBD1 for D (5 bases). V dropped 9 bases and J dropped 0 bases, with 8 bases sitting between them. This CDR3 is 12 amino acids long. Looked up from germline, CDR1 is KGHDR and CDR2 is SFDVKD. The CDR3 DNA is TGTGCCACCGCGGACAACTCCTACGAGCAGTACTTC. It encodes CATADNSYEQYF.

The chain combines TRBV7-2 with TRBJ2-7, with D possibly being TRBD1 or TRBD2 (5 bases each). CDR1 is SGHTA and CDR2 is FQGNSA in the germline V gene. The CDR3 is 15 residues long. V was pared by 1 base and J by 1 base, with 11 bases between. CDR3 nucleotide sequence: TGTGCCAGCAGCTTAGGAGGGACGGTGTCCTACGAGCAGTACTTC. Its protein product is CASSLGGTVSYEQYF.